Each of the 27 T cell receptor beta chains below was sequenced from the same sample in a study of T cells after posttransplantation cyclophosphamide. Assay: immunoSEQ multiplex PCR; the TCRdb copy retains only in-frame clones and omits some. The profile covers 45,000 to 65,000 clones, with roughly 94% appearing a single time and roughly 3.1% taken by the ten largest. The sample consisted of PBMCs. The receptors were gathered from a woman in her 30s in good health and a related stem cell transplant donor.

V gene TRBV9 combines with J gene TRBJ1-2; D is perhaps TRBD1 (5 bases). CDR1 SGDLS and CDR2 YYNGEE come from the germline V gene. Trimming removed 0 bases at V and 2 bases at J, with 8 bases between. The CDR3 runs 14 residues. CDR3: CASSVDQGNYGYTF. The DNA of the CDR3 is TGTGCCAGCAGCGTAGATCAGGGAAACTATGGCTACACCTTC.

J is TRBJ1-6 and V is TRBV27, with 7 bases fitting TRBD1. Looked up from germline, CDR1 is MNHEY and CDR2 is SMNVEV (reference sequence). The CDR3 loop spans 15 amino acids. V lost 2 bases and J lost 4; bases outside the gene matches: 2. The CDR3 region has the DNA TGTGCCAGCAGTTTAGAGGGGGCTTATAATTCACCCCTCCACTTT. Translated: CASSLEGAYNSPLHF.

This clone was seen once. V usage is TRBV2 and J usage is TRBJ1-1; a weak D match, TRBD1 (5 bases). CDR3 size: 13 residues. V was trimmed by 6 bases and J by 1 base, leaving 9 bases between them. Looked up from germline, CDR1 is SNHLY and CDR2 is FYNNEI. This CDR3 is CASSAQANTEAFF. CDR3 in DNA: TGTGCCAGCAGCGCACAGGCGAACACTGAAGCTTTCTTT.

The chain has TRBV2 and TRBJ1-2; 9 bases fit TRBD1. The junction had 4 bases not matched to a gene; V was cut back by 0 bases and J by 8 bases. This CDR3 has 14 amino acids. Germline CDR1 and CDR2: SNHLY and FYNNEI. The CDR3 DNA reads TGTGCCAGCAGTGAAGCGGGACAGGGTGCGGGCTACACCTTC. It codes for CASSEAGQGAGYTF.

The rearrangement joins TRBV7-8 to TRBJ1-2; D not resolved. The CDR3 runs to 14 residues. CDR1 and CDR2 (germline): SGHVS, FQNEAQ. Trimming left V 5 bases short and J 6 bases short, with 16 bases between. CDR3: CASSPTWRGHGYTF. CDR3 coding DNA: TGTGCCAGCAGCCCTACCTGGCGAGGCCATGGCTACACCTTC.

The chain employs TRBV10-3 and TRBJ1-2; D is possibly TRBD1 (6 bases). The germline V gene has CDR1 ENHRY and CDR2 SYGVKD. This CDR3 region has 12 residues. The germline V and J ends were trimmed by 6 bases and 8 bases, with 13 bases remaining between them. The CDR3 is CAISPTGRGYTF. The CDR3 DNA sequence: TGTGCCATCAGCCCTACAGGGCGAGGCTACACCTTC.

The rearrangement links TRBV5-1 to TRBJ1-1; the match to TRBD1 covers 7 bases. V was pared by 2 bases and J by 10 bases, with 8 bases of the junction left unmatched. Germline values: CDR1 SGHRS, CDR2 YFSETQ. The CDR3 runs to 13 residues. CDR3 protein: CASSFGRDSAAFF. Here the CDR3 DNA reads TGCGCCAGCAGCTTCGGCCGGGACAGTGCAGCTTTCTTT.

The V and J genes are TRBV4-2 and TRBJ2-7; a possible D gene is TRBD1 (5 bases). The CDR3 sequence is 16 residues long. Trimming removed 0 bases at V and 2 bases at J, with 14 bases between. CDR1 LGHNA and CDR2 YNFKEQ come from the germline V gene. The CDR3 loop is CASSQDADRVPYEQYF. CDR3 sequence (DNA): TGTGCCAGCAGCCAAGATGCAGACAGAGTCCCCTACGAGCAGTACTTC.

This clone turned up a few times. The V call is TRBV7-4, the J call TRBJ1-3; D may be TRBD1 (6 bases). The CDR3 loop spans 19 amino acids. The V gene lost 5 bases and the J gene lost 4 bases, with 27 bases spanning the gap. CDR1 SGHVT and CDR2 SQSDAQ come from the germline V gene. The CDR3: CASSEGISQGPVVGNTIYF. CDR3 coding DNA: TGTGCCAGCAGCGAAGGGATCTCTCAGGGGCCAGTGGTGGGAAACACCATATATTTT. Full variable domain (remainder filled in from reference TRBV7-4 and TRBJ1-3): GAGVSQSPRYKVAKRGRDVALRCDSISGHVTLYWYRQTLGQGSEVLTYSQSDAQRDKSGRPSGRFSAERPERSVSTLKIQRTEQGDSAVYLCASSEGISQGPVVGNTIYFGEGSWLTVV.

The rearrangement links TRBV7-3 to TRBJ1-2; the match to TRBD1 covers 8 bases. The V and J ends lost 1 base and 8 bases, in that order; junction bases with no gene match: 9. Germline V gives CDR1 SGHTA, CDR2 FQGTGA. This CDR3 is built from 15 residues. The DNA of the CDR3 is TGTGCCAGCAGCTTAAAGGCGGGACAGGTTGGGGGCTACACCTTC. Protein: CASSLKAGQVGGYTF.

CDR3 in amino acids: CASSYKWGVDTEAFF. Here the CDR3 DNA reads TGTGCCAGCAGTTACAAGTGGGGAGTGGACACTGAAGCTTTCTTT. V gene TRBV6-6 combines with J gene TRBJ1-1, with D hard to call. The CDR3 consists of 15 residues. Looked up from germline, CDR1 is MNHNY and CDR2 is SVGAGI (reference sequence). The V end was cut by 2 bases, the J end by 3 bases, with 13 bases between.

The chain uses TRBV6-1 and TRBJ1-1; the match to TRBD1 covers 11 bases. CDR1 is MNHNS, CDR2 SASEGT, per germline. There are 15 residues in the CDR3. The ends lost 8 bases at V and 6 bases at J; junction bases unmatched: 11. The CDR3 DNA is TGTGCCAGCTCGATAAGGACAGGGGGCTTACCTGAAGCTTTCTTT. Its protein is CASSIRTGGLPEAFF.

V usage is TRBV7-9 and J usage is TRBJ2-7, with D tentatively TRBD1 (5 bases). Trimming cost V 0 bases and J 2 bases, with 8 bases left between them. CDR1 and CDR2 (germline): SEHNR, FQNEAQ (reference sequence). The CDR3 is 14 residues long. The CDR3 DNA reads TGTGCCAGCAGCTTAGCAACAGGTCCCTACGAGCAGTACTTC. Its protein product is CASSLATGPYEQYF.

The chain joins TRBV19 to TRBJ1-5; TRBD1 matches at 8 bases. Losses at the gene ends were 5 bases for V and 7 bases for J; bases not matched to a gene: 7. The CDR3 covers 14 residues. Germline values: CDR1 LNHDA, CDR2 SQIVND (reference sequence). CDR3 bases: TGTGCCAGTAGTGATGCAGGGGGCCGGCAGCCCCAGCATTTT. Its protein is CASSDAGGRQPQHF.

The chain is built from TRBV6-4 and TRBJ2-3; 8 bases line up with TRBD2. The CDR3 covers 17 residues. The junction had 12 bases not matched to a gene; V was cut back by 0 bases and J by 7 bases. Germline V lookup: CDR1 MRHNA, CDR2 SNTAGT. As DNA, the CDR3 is TGTGCCAGCAGTGACTCGAAATCCAGCGGGAGCATATATACGCAGTATTTT. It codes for CASSDSKSSGSIYTQYF.

The CDR3: CASSLVGPAVDTEAFF. The CDR3 DNA reads TGCGCCAGCAGCTTGGTGGGGCCGGCCGTGGACACTGAAGCTTTCTTT. V and J are TRBV5-1 and TRBJ1-1; D is possibly TRBD1 (5 bases). The germline gives CDR1 SGHRS, CDR2 YFSETQ. The CDR3 runs 16 residues. V was clipped by 0 bases and J by 3 bases, with 15 bases between them. Filled out from reference TRBV5-1 and TRBJ1-1, the complete variable domain reads KAGVTQTPRYLIKTRGQQVTLSCSPISGHRSVSWYQQTPGQGLQFLFEYFSETQRNKGNFPGRFSGRQFSNSRSEMNVSTLELGDSALYLCASSLVGPAVDTEAFFGQGTRLTVV.

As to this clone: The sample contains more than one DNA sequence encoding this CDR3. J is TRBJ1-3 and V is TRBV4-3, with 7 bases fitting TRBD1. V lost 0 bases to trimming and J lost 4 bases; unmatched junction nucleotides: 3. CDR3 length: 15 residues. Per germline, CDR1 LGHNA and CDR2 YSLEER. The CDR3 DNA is TGCGCCAGCAGCCAAGATCGCAGGGGGGGAAACACCATATATTTT. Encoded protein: CASSQDRRGGNTIYF.

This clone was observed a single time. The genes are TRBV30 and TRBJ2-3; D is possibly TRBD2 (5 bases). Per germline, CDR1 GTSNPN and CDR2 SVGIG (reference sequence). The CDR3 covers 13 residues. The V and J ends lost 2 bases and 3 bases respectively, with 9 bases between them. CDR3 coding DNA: TGTGCCTGGAGTTCGGGAAATACAGATACGCAGTATTTT. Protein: CAWSSGNTDTQYF.

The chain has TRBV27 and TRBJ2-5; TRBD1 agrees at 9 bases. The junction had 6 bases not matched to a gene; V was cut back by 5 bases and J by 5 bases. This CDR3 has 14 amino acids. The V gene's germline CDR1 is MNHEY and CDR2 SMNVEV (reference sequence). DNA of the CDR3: TGTGCCAGCAGTCCGGGACAGGGAGGGGAGACCCAGTACTTC. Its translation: CASSPGQGGETQYF.

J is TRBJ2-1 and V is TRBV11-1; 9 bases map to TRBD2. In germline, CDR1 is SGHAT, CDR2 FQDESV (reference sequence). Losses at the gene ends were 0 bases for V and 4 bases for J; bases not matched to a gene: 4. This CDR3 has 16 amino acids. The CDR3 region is CASSLAEAGGYNEQFF. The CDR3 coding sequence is TGTGCCAGCAGCTTAGCGGAGGCGGGGGGGTACAATGAGCAGTTCTTC.

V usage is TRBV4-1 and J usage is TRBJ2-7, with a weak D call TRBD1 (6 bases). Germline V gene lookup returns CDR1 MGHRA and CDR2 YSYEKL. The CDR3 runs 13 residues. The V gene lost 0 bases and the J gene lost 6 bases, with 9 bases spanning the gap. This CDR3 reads CASSQDPRGEQYF. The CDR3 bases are TGCGCCAGCAGCCAAGATCCCAGGGGCGAGCAGTACTTC.

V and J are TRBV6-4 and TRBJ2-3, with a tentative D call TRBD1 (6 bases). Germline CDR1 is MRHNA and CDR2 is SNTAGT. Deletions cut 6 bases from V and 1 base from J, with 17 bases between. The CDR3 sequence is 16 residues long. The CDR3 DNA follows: TGTGCCAGCAGACCCTCGGACAGCCCGGGCACAGATACGCAGTATTTT. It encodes CASRPSDSPGTDTQYF.

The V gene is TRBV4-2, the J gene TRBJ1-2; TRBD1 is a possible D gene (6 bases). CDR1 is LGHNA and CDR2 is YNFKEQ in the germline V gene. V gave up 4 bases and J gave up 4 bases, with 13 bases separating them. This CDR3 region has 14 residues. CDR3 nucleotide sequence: TGTGCCAGCAGCCGACGGACAGAAGCCTATGGCTACACCTTC. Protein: CASSRRTEAYGYTF.

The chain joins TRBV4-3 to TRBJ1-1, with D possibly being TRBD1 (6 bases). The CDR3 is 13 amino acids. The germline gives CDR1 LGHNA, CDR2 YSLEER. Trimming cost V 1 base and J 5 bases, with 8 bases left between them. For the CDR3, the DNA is TGCGCCAGCAGCCAAGCAGGGGAGACTGAAGCTTTCTTT. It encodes CASSQAGETEAFF.

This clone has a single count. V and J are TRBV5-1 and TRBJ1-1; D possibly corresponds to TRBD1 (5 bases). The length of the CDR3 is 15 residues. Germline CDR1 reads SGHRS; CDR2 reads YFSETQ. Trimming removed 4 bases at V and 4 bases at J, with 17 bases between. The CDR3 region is CASSQKGGRATEAFF. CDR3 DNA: TGCGCCAGCAGCCAAAAGGGCGGCAGGGCCACTGAAGCTTTCTTT.

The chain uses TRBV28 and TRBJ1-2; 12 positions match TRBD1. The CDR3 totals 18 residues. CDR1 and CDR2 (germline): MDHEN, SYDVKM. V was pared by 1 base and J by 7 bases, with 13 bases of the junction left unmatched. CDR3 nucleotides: TGTGCCAGCAGTTTATACGGCGACGCCGGGACAGGGGGCTTTGGCTACACCTTC. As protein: CASSLYGDAGTGGFGYTF.

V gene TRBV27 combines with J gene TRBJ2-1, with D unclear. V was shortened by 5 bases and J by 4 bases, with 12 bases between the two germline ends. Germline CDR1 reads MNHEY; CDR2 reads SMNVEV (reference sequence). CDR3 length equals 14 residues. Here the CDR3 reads CASSPRHRYNEQFF. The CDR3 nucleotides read TGTGCCAGCAGTCCCCGCCACAGATACAATGAGCAGTTCTTC.